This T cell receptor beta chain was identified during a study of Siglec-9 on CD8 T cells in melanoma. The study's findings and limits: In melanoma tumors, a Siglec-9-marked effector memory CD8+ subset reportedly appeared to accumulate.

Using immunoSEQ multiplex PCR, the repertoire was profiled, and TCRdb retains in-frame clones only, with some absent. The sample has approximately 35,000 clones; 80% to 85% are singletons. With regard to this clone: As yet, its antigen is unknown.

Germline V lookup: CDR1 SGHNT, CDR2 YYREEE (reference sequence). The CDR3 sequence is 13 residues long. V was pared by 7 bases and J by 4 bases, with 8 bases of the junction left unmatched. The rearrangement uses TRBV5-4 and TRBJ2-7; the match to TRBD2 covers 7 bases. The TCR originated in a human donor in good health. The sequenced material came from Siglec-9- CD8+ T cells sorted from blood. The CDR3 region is CASSGREEYEQYF. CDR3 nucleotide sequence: TGTGCCAGCTCTGGGAGGGAAGAATACGAGCAGTACTTC. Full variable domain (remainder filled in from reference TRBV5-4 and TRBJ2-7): ETGVTQSPTHLIKTRGQQVTLRCSSQSGHNTVSWYQQALGQGPQFIFQYYREEENGRGNFPPRFSGLQFPNYSSELNVNALELDDSALYLCASSGREEYEQYFGPGTRLTVT.